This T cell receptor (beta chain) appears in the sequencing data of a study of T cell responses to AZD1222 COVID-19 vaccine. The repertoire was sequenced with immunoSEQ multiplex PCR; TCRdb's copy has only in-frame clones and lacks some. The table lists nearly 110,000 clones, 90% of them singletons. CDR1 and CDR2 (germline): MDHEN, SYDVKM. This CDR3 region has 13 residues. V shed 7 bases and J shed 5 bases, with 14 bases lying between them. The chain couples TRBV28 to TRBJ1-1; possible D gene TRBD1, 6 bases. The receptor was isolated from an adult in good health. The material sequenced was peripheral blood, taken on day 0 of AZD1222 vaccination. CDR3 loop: CASTLLGGTEAFF. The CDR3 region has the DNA TGTGCCAGCACCCTCCTAGGGGGTACTGAAGCTTTCTTT.